The 20 T cell receptor beta chains below were found in one sample sequenced in a study of CD8+ T cells in alopecia areata. The authors extracted RNA and reverse transcribed it into cDNA as the sequencing template. Sequencing was performed with immunoSEQ multiplex PCR; in TCRdb, only in-frame clones are kept and a portion is missing. The sample contains 90,000 to 130,000 clones, none occurring once; roughly a fifth lies in the top ten. Source material: lesional skin. The receptors derive from a C3H/HeJ mouse with alopecia areata. This line is of MHC haplotype H2-k.

This clone came up a few times. Here the gene names and germline are mouse. Sequencing ends 4 residues short of the CDR3 end; the germline J gene provides the rest. V and J are TRBV13-1 and TRBJ1-2; D gene ambiguous. Trimming shortened V by 4 bases and J by 3 bases, and 10 bases separated the two germline ends. Per the germline V gene, CDR1 is NSHNY and CDR2 is SYGAGN. This CDR3 is 13 amino acids long. This CDR3 is CASSPTRDSDYTF. The sequenced CDR3 bases are TGTGCCAGCAGTCCCACGAGGGACTCC.

About this clone: Genes and germline come from the mouse. The sequenced fragment ends 4 residues before the CDR3 boundary, so the rest is inferred from the germline J gene. The gene calls are TRBV19 and TRBJ2-5, with 9 bases fitting TRBD2. CDR3 size: 15 residues. Germline CDR1 reads FNHDT; CDR2 reads SITEND (reference sequence). V was pared by 4 bases and J by 3 bases, with 6 bases of the junction left unmatched. The covered CDR3 bases are TGTGCCAGCAGTTCTGGGGGGGTGATACAAGAC. Encoded protein: CASSSGGVIQD. The full-length CDR3 reads as CASSSGGVIQDTQYF.

A word on this clone: Mouse gene names apply. The read ends 4 residues before the CDR3 terminus; that terminus is restored from the germline J gene. The chain couples TRBV13-3 to TRBJ2-7, with 9 bases lining up with TRBD2. The CDR3 loop spans 15 amino acids. Germline CDR1 NNHDY, CDR2 SYVADS. Partial CDR3 DNA: TGTGCCAGCAGTGATGCTTCTGGGGGGGTTTAT. It is translated as CASSDASGGVY. The whole CDR3 sequence is CASSDASGGVYEQYF.

This clone came up a few times. Gene names are the mouse ones. The CDR3 end falls 4 residues outside the read, so it is completed with the germline J gene. The chain combines TRBV5 with TRBJ2-7; 8 bases line up with TRBD2. Germline CDR1 is LGHNA and CDR2 is YNLKQL (reference sequence). V shed 0 bases, J shed 3 bases, and the junction held 4 bases outside the gene matches. The CDR3 covers 15 residues. The CDR3 loop is CASSQELGGSYEQYF. CDR3 DNA (partial): TGTGCCAGCAGCCAAGAATTGGGGGGGAGCTAT.

This clone was seen a handful of times. All gene names here are mouse names. The CDR3 extends 4 residues past the end of the read, so its final part is completed from the germline J gene. The chain uses TRBV19 and TRBJ2-3; tentatively, D is TRBD1 (5 bases). Deletions cut 6 bases from V and 0 bases from J, with 14 bases between. Germline V lookup: CDR1 FNHDT, CDR2 SITEND (reference sequence). CDR3 length: 15 residues. Incomplete CDR3 DNA: TGTGCCAGCACCCTCGACAGTTCTAGTGCAGAA. This codes for CASTLDSSSAE. The whole CDR3 sequence is CASTLDSSSAETLYF.

This clone was seen only a few times. Gene names and germline match the mouse. The CDR3 extends 4 residues past the end of the read, so its final part is completed from the germline J gene. The chain has TRBV31 and TRBJ2-2, with TRBD1 as a possible D gene (5 bases). The CDR3 has 14 amino acids. V shed 0 bases and J shed 6 bases, with 11 bases lying between them. CDR1 and CDR2 (germline): GKSSPN, SITVG. The part of the CDR3 DNA that was read is TGTGCCTGGAGTCTATCAGGGCCCCCCGGG. It specifies CAWSLSGPPG. The entire CDR3 sequence reads CAWSLSGPPGQLYF. Supplemented by reference TRBV31 and TRBJ2-2, the full variable domain reads AQTIHQWPVAEIKAVGSPLSLGCTIKGKSSPNLYWYWQATGGTLQQLFYSITVGQVESVVQLNLSASRPKDDQFILSTEKLLLSHSGFYLCAWSLSGPPGQLYFGEGSKLTVL.

Comments on this clone: Gene names are mouse gene names. The missing CDR3 end, 4 residues past where the read stops, is filled in from the germline J gene. The rearrangement links TRBV19 to TRBJ1-1; the match to TRBD1 covers 8 bases. J gave up 4 bases and V 5 bases, and 4 bases lay outside the gene matches. CDR1 FNHDT and CDR2 SITEND come from the germline V gene (reference sequence). The length of the CDR3 is 13 residues. Incomplete CDR3 DNA: TGTGCCAGCAGGGACAGGGTGAGCACA. It yields the protein CASRDRVST. In full, the CDR3 reads CASRDRVSTEVFF.

This clone was seen a few times. The genes are named according to mouse. The read finishes 4 residues shy of the CDR3 end, and the germline J gene is used to complete it. The chain carries TRBV13-1 and TRBJ2-3; the match to TRBD2 covers 14 bases. Trimming cost V 3 bases and J 1 base; bases outside gene matches: 1. The germline V gene has CDR1 NSHNY and CDR2 SYGAGN. This CDR3 contains 16 residues. CDR3 loop: CASSGGLGGRAETLYF. The sequenced CDR3 bases are TGTGCCAGCAGTGGGGGACTGGGGGGGCGTGCAGAA.

This clone has at least ten counts. Mouse gene names and germline throughout. Read sequence stops 4 residues before the CDR3 end, and the germline J gene provides the missing end. The chain links TRBV13-3 to TRBJ2-1, with 7 bases identical to TRBD1. Germline-derived CDR1 and CDR2 are NNHDY and SYVADS. This CDR3 has 13 amino acids. After removal of 7 bases from V and 5 bases from J, the junction contained 6 bases not matched to a gene. The CDR3 loop is CASLTGKDAEQFF. Partial CDR3 DNA: TGTGCCAGCCTGACAGGGAAGGATGCT.

On this clone: Germline and genes: mouse. Sequencing ends 4 residues short of the CDR3 end; the germline J gene provides the rest. The chain recombines TRBV16 with TRBJ2-7; D may be TRBD2 (6 bases). V lost 2 bases, J lost 3 bases, and 8 bases lay in between. CDR3 length: 13 amino acids. The germline V gene encodes CDR1 SGHSA and CDR2 FRNQAP. This chain's CDR3 is CASSLPGLYEQYF. The sequenced part of the CDR3 DNA is TGTGCAAGCAGCTTACCGGGACTCTAT.

This clone was detected a few times. Gene names and germline refer to mouse. With the read ending 4 residues before the CDR3 end, the germline J gene is used to fill in that end. J is TRBJ1-2 and V is TRBV13-1, with a weak D call TRBD1 (5 bases). Germline assignment: CDR1 NSHNY and CDR2 SYGAGN. V was clipped by 0 bases and J by 2 bases, with 11 bases between them. This CDR3 spans 15 amino acids. This CDR3 reads CASSDGRVGNSDYTF. The CDR3 bases that were read are TGTGCCAGCAGTGATGGCAGGGTAGGCAACTCC.

A remark on this clone: Gene names refer to mouse genes. The read terminates 4 residues before the CDR3 end, so the remaining end is supplied by the germline J gene. The gene calls are TRBV13-3 and TRBJ1-2; D might be TRBD1 (6 bases). V was cut by 5 bases and J by 1 base, with 9 bases left in between. CDR1 and CDR2 from the germline V gene are NNHDY and SYVADS. The CDR3 extends over 13 amino acids. CDR3 sequence: CASSKGQNSDYTF. Incomplete CDR3 DNA: TGTGCCAGCAGCAAGGGACAAAACTCC.

This clone was counted a few times. Mouse germline and gene names are used. The read stops 4 residues short of the end of the CDR3; the missing end is completed from the germline J gene. The rearrangement joins TRBV13-2 to TRBJ2-1, with TRBD2 matching over 8 bases. The CDR3 has 14 residues. Germline V gene lookup returns CDR1 NNHNN and CDR2 SYGAGS (reference sequence). V gave up 4 bases and J gave up 1 base; unmatched junction bases: 1. Partial CDR3 DNA: TGTGCCAGCGGTCGGGACTGGAACTATGCT. Its protein is CASGRDWNYA. The entire CDR3 reads CASGRDWNYAEQFF.

About this clone itself: Mouse gene names and germline throughout. The read gets to within 4 residues of the CDR3 end, and the germline J gene fills in the rest. The chain links TRBV1 to TRBJ2-3, with 9 bases lining up with TRBD2. Trimming cost V 3 bases and J 0 bases; bases outside gene matches: 4. CDR1 is NSQYPW and CDR2 is LRSPGD in the germline V gene (reference sequence). The CDR3 runs to 16 residues. The sequenced part of the CDR3 DNA is TGCACCTGCAGTGCGGACTGGGGACCTAGTGCAGAA. It is translated as CTCSADWGPSAE. The whole CDR3 sequence is CTCSADWGPSAETLYF.

This clone has ten or more counts. Germline and genes: mouse. The read ends 4 residues before the CDR3 terminus; that terminus is restored from the germline J gene. The rearrangement joins TRBV13-3 to TRBJ1-2, with 8 nucleotides matching TRBD1. CDR1 and CDR2 (germline): NNHDY, SYVADS. This CDR3 region has 15 residues. The V segment lost 0 bases and the J segment 4 bases; nucleotides outside the gene matches: 5. The CDR3 region is CASSDADRGGSDYTF. Incomplete CDR3 DNA: TGTGCCAGCAGTGATGCAGACAGGGGTGGCTCC.

This clone was counted between two and nine times. Here the gene names and germline are mouse. The observed sequence ends 4 residues before the CDR3 terminus, with the missing tail filled in from the germline J gene. The chain has TRBV13-3 and TRBJ2-1, with 8 bases aligning to TRBD2. The J segment lost 6 bases and the V segment lost 0 bases, leaving 8 bases of the junction unmatched. Germline V CDR1 and CDR2: NNHDY, SYVADS. The CDR3 is made up of 16 amino acids. CDR3 protein: CASSDEAGTGGAEQFF. The CDR3 bases that were read are TGTGCCAGCAGTGATGAAGCCGGGACTGGTGGTGCT.

This clone was counted between two and nine times. Genes and germline are mouse. Sequencing ends 4 residues short of the CDR3 end; the germline J gene provides the rest. J is TRBJ1-4 and V is TRBV19; 7 positions match TRBD1. This CDR3 comprises 15 residues. J gave up 0 bases and V 5 bases, and 4 bases lay outside the gene matches. Per germline, CDR1 FNHDT and CDR2 SITEND (reference sequence). The CDR3 loop reads CASRGTVFSNERLFF. The sequenced part of the CDR3 DNA is TGTGCCAGCAGGGGGACAGTCTTTTCCAACGAA. Complete variable domain (other parts from reference TRBV19 and TRBJ1-4): GGIITQTPKFLIGQEGQKLTLKCQQNFNHDTMYWYRQDSGKGLRLIYYSITENDLQKGDLSEGYDASREKKSSFSLTVTSAQKNEMAVFLCASRGTVFSNERLFFGHGTKLSVL.

This clone turned up a few times. The gene names here belong to mouse. The read stops 4 residues short of the end of the CDR3; the missing end is completed from the germline J gene. This chain uses TRBV13-2 with TRBJ1-1; 7 nucleotides agree with TRBD1. The V gene end was trimmed by 10 bases and the J gene end by 3 bases; junction bases not matched to a gene: 6. The CDR3 loop spans 12 amino acids. Germline lookup yields CDR1 NNHNN and CDR2 SYGAGS (reference sequence). The sequenced part of the CDR3 DNA is TGTGCCTCCCGGACAGGAGACACA. Protein product: CASRTGDT. The whole CDR3 protein reads CASRTGDTEVFF.

Remarks on this clone: Germline and genes: mouse. With the read ending 4 residues before the CDR3 end, the germline J gene is used to fill in that end. V is TRBV19 and J is TRBJ2-7; perhaps TRBD1 as D (7 bases). V dropped 2 bases and J dropped 0 bases, with 12 bases sitting between them. Germline CDR1 FNHDT, CDR2 SITEND (reference sequence). This CDR3 spans 15 amino acids. The CDR3 reads CASSMEGANSYEQYF. Partial CDR3 DNA: TGTGCCAGCAGTATGGAGGGGGCTAACTCCTAT.

In its sample, this clone was seen a few times. Mouse gene names apply. The CDR3 end falls 4 residues outside the read, so it is completed with the germline J gene. The chain recombines TRBV13-3 with TRBJ2-7; 7 bases map to TRBD2. The CDR3 contains 13 residues. CDR1 NNHDY and CDR2 SYVADS come from the germline V gene. The sequenced CDR3 bases are TGTGCCAGCAGTGACGGGGGGGTCCAT. Translating it yields CASSDGGVH. The CDR3 as a whole reads CASSDGGVHEQYF.